The 32 T cell receptor beta chains in this list originate from one sample, sequenced in a study of naive and memory T cell subsets. Two oligonucleotides, mixed equimolar, formed the beta constant-region primer covering TRBC1 and TRBC2. The ligated cDNA underwent four PCR rounds using SP2 and nested alpha and beta constant-region primers. TCRdb independently ran MiXCR on the UMI-ligation and nested PCR reads; one entry per CDR3 protein. This sample carries tens of thousands of distinct CDR3 sequences, around 8.8% of them seen once, and the ten largest clones take approximately 21%. What was sequenced was central memory CD8+ T cells from blood. Receptors were obtained from a human donor in good health.

The chain uses TRBV5-8 and TRBJ2-3; D may match TRBD1 or TRBD2 (5 bases each). Per germline, CDR1 SGHTS and CDR2 YDEGEE. The CDR3 loop spans 14 amino acids. Trimming took off 4 bases at V and 1 base at J, with 10 bases between the two ends. CDR3 loop: CASSGGHGTDTQYF. The CDR3 DNA sequence: TGTGCCAGCAGCGGAGGACACGGCACAGATACGCAGTATTTT. The variable domain in full, with the rest retrieved from reference TRBV5-8 and TRBJ2-3, is EAGVTQSPTHLIKTRGQQATLRCSPISGHTSVYWYQQALGLGLQFLLWYDEGEERNRGNFPPRFSGRQFPNYSSELNVNALELEDSALYLCASSGGHGTDTQYFGPGTRLTVL.

Many counts were recorded for this clonotype. The chain has TRBV7-9 and TRBJ2-2; D is ambiguous. This CDR3 region has 12 residues. Germline CDR1 is SEHNR and CDR2 is FQNEAQ (reference sequence). The V gene lost 2 bases and the J gene lost 6 bases, with 4 bases spanning the gap. CDR3 sequence: CASSLLAGELFF. The CDR3 nucleotides read TGTGCCAGCAGCTTATTGGCCGGGGAGCTGTTTTTT.

This clonotype was seen only a few times. The chain joins TRBV7-6 to TRBJ2-3, with 13 bases matching TRBD2. V dropped 1 base and J dropped 4; count of bases not matched to a gene: 8. Germline loops: CDR1 SGHVS, CDR2 FNYEAQ. This CDR3 is built from 18 residues. In DNA, the CDR3 is TGTGCCAGCAGCTTAGGCGCCTGGACTAGCGGGAGTGCAGATACGCAGTATTTT. It encodes CASSLGAWTSGSADTQYF. Together with reference TRBV7-6 and TRBJ2-3, the CDR3 gives the full variable domain: GAGVSQSPRYKVTKRGQDVALRCDPISGHVSLYWYRQALGQGPEFLTYFNYEAQQDKSGLPNDRFSAERPEGSISTLTIQRTEQRDSAMYRCASSLGAWTSGSADTQYFGPGTRLTVL.

This clonotype was observed many times. The V call is TRBV2, the J call TRBJ2-3; 10 bases fit TRBD2. The germline V gene has CDR1 SNHLY and CDR2 FYNNEI. There are 16 residues in the CDR3. The V segment lost 7 bases and the J segment 4 bases; nucleotides outside the gene matches: 11. The CDR3 loop is CASTGTSESWADTQYF. The CDR3 DNA sequence: TGTGCCAGCACCGGGACTAGCGAATCATGGGCAGATACGCAGTATTTT.

This clonotype was counted ten times or more. This chain links TRBV28 with TRBJ1-1, with TRBD1 identical over 8 bases. The trim removed 3 bases at V and 5 bases at J, leaving 11 bases unmatched. CDR1 and CDR2 from the germline V gene are MDHEN and SYDVKM. This CDR3 has 16 amino acids. CDR3 in DNA: TGTGCCAGCAGTTTCCTTTCAGGGGGCGCGGGGACTGAAGCTTTCTTT. This translates into CASSFLSGGAGTEAFF.

There are a few counts of this clonotype. V usage is TRBV15 and J usage is TRBJ2-3, with 13 bases that match TRBD2. This CDR3 has 18 amino acids. Trimming cost V 4 bases and J 6 bases; bases outside gene matches: 13. CDR1 and CDR2 from the germline V gene are LNHNV and YYDKDF (reference sequence). The CDR3 nucleotides read TGTGCCACCAGCAACCGGGAGGAGGGACTAGCGGGAACTGATACGCAGTATTTT. Protein: CATSNREEGLAGTDTQYF. The full variable domain, rest sourced from reference TRBV15 and TRBJ2-3, is DAMVIQNPRYQVTQFGKPVTLSCSQTLNHNVMYWYQQKSSQAPKLLFHYYDKDFNNEADTPDNFQSRRPNTSFCFLDIRSPGLGDTAMYLCATSNREEGLAGTDTQYFGPGTRLTVL.

The chain couples TRBV5-1 to TRBJ2-3; 7 bases match TRBD2. Unmatched junction bases numbered 14, after V lost 4 bases and J lost 0 bases. Germline CDR1 SGHRS, CDR2 YFSETQ. The CDR3 has 18 amino acids. The CDR3 bases are TGCGCCAGCAGCGAACCACCAACTAGCGTTGCTAGCACAGATACGCAGTATTTT. Translating it yields CASSEPPTSVASTDTQYF.

This clonotype turned up a few times. This chain links TRBV27 with TRBJ1-5, with TRBD1 matching 8 bases. This CDR3 spans 17 amino acids. J lost 3 bases, V lost 3 bases, and 10 bases had no gene match. The germline V gene has CDR1 MNHEY and CDR2 SMNVEV (reference sequence). The CDR3 coding sequence is TGTGCCAGCAGTTTGCGAGCCGGGACAGGATTCAATCAGCCCCAGCATTTT. Translation: CASSLRAGTGFNQPQHF.

This clonotype came up many times. This chain connects TRBV20-1 to TRBJ2-1; the D call may be TRBD1 or TRBD2 (5 bases each). This CDR3 contains 14 residues. Germline V lookup: CDR1 DFQATT, CDR2 SNEGSKA (reference sequence). V was clipped by 0 bases and J by 6 bases, with 12 bases between them. Written as DNA, the CDR3 is TGCAGTGCTAGAGAAGTATGGGACCCCAATGAGCAGTTCTTC. This encodes CSAREVWDPNEQFF.

Only a few counts were recorded for this clonotype. V gene TRBV6-4 combines with J gene TRBJ2-3, with D tentatively TRBD2 (6 bases). The ends were cut back, 4 bases at V and 3 bases at J, with 14 bases in the middle. Germline V gene sequence: CDR1 MRHNA, CDR2 SNTAGT. The CDR3 loop spans 15 amino acids. The CDR3 here is CASSVGRDLTDTQYF. The CDR3 coding sequence is TGTGCCAGCAGTGTCGGCAGGGACTTAACAGATACGCAGTATTTT.

The chain carries TRBV5-4 and TRBJ2-7; possibly TRBD2 for D (5 bases). The CDR3 runs to 13 residues. Germline loops: CDR1 SGHNT, CDR2 YYREEE (reference sequence). V lost 3 bases and J lost 5, with 12 bases in between. The CDR3 nucleotides are TGTGCCAGCAGCTCCAATCTCGGGAACGAGCAGTACTTC. Translating gives CASSSNLGNEQYF.

This clonotype was seen many times. The chain carries TRBV19 and TRBJ1-3; D is unclear. CDR1 is LNHDA and CDR2 is SQIVND in the germline V gene (reference sequence). Trimming stripped 8 bases from V and 0 bases from J, with 20 bases between. This CDR3 comprises 17 residues. Written as DNA, the CDR3 is TGTGCCAGTGACATGACGGGCAACGCCATCTCTGGAAACACCATATATTTT. It translates to CASDMTGNAISGNTIYF.

This clonotype appeared a few times. The V gene is TRBV29-1, the J gene TRBJ2-7; TRBD2 matches 7 bases. This CDR3 is built from 15 residues. Germline lookup yields CDR1 SQVTM and CDR2 ANQGSEA. V lost 3 bases, J lost 6 bases, and 14 bases stayed unmatched. The CDR3 DNA is TGCAGCGTTGACTACCTCGTGGGAGGGGTTGGCGAGCAGTACTTC. Translating it yields CSVDYLVGGVGEQYF.

The genes are TRBV9 and TRBJ2-7; TRBD2 matches 7 bases. CDR3 length: 15 amino acids. Germline CDR1 and CDR2: SGDLS and YYNGEE. After removal of 0 bases from V and 3 bases from J, the junction contained 6 bases not matched to a gene. CDR3 bases: TGTGCCAGCAGCGTAGCGGCGGGAGACCACTACGAGCAGTACTTC. This encodes CASSVAAGDHYEQYF. Supplemented by reference TRBV9 and TRBJ2-7, the full variable domain reads DSGVTQTPKHLITATGQRVTLRCSPRSGDLSVYWYQQSLDQGLQFLIQYYNGEERAKGNILERFSAQQFPDLHSELNLSSLELGDSALYFCASSVAAGDHYEQYFGPGTRLTVT.

V gene TRBV6-6 combines with J gene TRBJ2-3, with D perhaps TRBD1 (5 bases). The CDR3 contains 14 residues. V dropped 0 bases and J dropped 6 bases, with 10 bases sitting between them. The V gene's germline CDR1 is MNHNY and CDR2 SVGAGI (reference sequence). The CDR3 loop is CASSYSTAGDTQYF. CDR3 DNA: TGTGCCAGCAGTTACTCGACGGCAGGGGATACGCAGTATTTT.

V and J are TRBV27 and TRBJ1-4, with D uncertain. The CDR3 is 13 residues long. The germline V and J ends were trimmed by 3 bases and 7 bases, with 9 bases remaining between them. The germline CDR1 and CDR2 sequences are MNHEY and SMNVEV (reference sequence). CDR3 DNA: TGTGCCAGCAGTTTCGCCGGGCCTGAAAAACTGTTTTTT. This codes for CASSFAGPEKLFF.

This clonotype was observed a few times. The chain couples TRBV9 to TRBJ2-6; D is ambiguous. Trimming took off 1 base at V and 0 bases at J, with 2 bases between the two ends. The CDR3 is made up of 14 amino acids. Germline V lookup: CDR1 SGDLS, CDR2 YYNGEE. CDR3: CASSVYSGANVLTF. The CDR3 DNA reads as TGTGCCAGCAGCGTATACTCTGGGGCCAACGTCCTGACTTTC. The full variable domain, with the rest looked up from reference TRBV9 and TRBJ2-6, is DSGVTQTPKHLITATGQRVTLRCSPRSGDLSVYWYQQSLDQGLQFLIQYYNGEERAKGNILERFSAQQFPDLHSELNLSSLELGDSALYFCASSVYSGANVLTFGAGSRLTVL.

This clonotype was seen only once. The chain uses TRBV20-1 and TRBJ2-3; 7 nucleotides line up with TRBD2. CDR3 size: 19 residues. V dropped 1 base and J dropped 1; count of bases not matched to a gene: 17. CDR1 is DFQATT and CDR2 is SNEGSKA in the germline V gene (reference sequence). CDR3: CSARVETSQFRTGTDTQYF. As DNA, the CDR3 is TGCAGTGCTAGAGTTGAGACTAGCCAGTTTCGGACTGGCACAGATACGCAGTATTTT.

This clonotype has only a few counts. DNA of the CDR3: TGCGCCAGCAGCTTGGCAGGTAGCGGCAGAATAGGATCCGAGCAGTACTTC. Its protein product is CASSLAGSGRIGSEQYF. The chain joins TRBV5-1 to TRBJ2-7, with a possible D match to TRBD2 (6 bases). Germline V CDR1 and CDR2: SGHRS, YFSETQ. V lost 0 bases to trimming and J lost 6 bases, with 22 bases between them. The CDR3 consists of 17 residues.

This clonotype has ten or more counts. The chain couples TRBV7-9 to TRBJ2-7; 10 nucleotides agree with TRBD1. This CDR3 spans 15 amino acids. Germline-derived CDR1 and CDR2 are SEHNR and FQNEAQ (reference sequence). V shed 3 bases, J shed 4 bases, and the junction held 6 bases outside the gene matches. This chain's CDR3 is CASSFFDRGLYEQYF. CDR3 in DNA: TGTGCCAGCAGCTTTTTCGACAGGGGGCTTTACGAGCAGTACTTC.

This clonotype was counted once. This chain links TRBV6-6 with TRBJ2-3, with TRBD2 matching 10 bases. With V trimmed by 6 bases and J by 2 bases, 5 bases remained unmatched. The CDR3 is made up of 15 amino acids. Germline V gives CDR1 MNHNY, CDR2 SVGAGI (reference sequence). The DNA of the CDR3 is TGTGCCAGCAGCTACGGACTAGCGGACACAGATACGCAGTATTTT. The encoded protein is CASSYGLADTDTQYF.

This clonotype came up many times. The chain uses TRBV2 and TRBJ2-1; no firm D call. The V gene lost 4 bases and the J gene lost 10 bases, with 5 bases spanning the gap. Germline CDR1 is SNHLY and CDR2 is FYNNEI. This CDR3 comprises 10 residues. The CDR3 DNA sequence: TGTGCCAGCAGTGGGGTCGAGCAGTTCTTC. The encoded protein is CASSGVEQFF. Full variable domain (remainder filled in from reference TRBV2 and TRBJ2-1): EPEVTQTPSHQVTQMGQEVILRCVPISNHLYFYWYRQILGQKVEFLVSFYNNEISEKSEIFDDQFSVERPDGSNFTLKIRSTKLEDSAMYFCASSGVEQFFGPGTRLTVL.

This clonotype was observed a handful of times. CDR3 bases: TGTGCCAGCAGCCCCGGGAGGAATGAGCAGTTCTTC. This translates into CASSPGRNEQFF. V gene TRBV7-8 combines with J gene TRBJ2-1; 7 bases agree with TRBD2. Germline V CDR1 and CDR2: SGHVS, FQNEAQ. After removal of 5 bases from V and 7 bases from J, the junction contained 2 bases not matched to a gene. The CDR3 totals 12 residues.

This clonotype showed up many times. V usage is TRBV28 and J usage is TRBJ1-2; D is ambiguous. The CDR3 length is 15 residues. Germline V gene data show CDR1 as MDHEN and CDR2 as SYDVKM. V was cut by 6 bases and J by 1 base, with 15 bases left in between. CDR3 DNA: TGTGCCAGCAGCCGGCCGGGCGATTTTAACTATGGCTACACCTTC. Translation: CASSRPGDFNYGYTF.

The chain joins TRBV28 to TRBJ2-4; the D is unclear. Germline lookup yields CDR1 MDHEN and CDR2 SYDVKM. This CDR3 is built from 17 residues. The V end lost 4 bases, the J end lost 0 bases, and 16 bases lay between the germline ends. The CDR3 DNA reads TGTGCCAGCAGTTCCCCCCCCCCAAACGTAGCCAAAAACATTCAGTACTTC. Translation: CASSSPPPNVAKNIQYF. The full variable domain, its missing parts supplied by reference TRBV28 and TRBJ2-4, is DVKVTQSSRYLVKRTGEKVFLECVQDMDHENMFWYRQDPGLGLRLIYFSYDVKMKEKGDIPEGYSVSREKKERFSLILESASTNQTSMYLCASSSPPPNVAKNIQYFGAGTRLSVL.

This clonotype was recorded a few times. The chain has TRBV15 and TRBJ2-1, with TRBD2 matching over 11 bases. With 3 bases clipped from V and 8 bases from J, the junction kept 6 bases outside the gene matches. CDR1 and CDR2 (germline): LNHNV, YYDKDF (reference sequence). This CDR3 has 15 amino acids. The CDR3 region is CATSSIAGGAHEQFF. CDR3 bases: TGTGCCACCAGCAGCATAGCGGGAGGGGCCCATGAGCAGTTCTTC.

This clonotype was seen at least ten times. The chain carries TRBV20-1 and TRBJ2-7; D remains unclear. The CDR3 spans 13 residues. The V end lost 7 bases, the J end lost 2 bases, and 15 bases lay between the germline ends. CDR1 and CDR2 (germline): DFQATT, SNEGSKA (reference sequence). The chain's CDR3 is CSGKTGPPYEQYF. The CDR3 region has the DNA TGCAGTGGGAAGACCGGGCCTCCCTACGAGCAGTACTTC.

This clonotype was detected only a few times. In DNA form, the CDR3 reads TGCAGTGCTAGAGATTATCTGGCGGCTAATGAAAAACTGTTTTTT. Encoded protein: CSARDYLAANEKLFF. The J gene is TRBJ1-4, the V gene TRBV20-1; D gene uncertain. Looked up from germline, CDR1 is DFQATT and CDR2 is SNEGSKA (reference sequence). The CDR3 runs 15 residues. V lost 0 bases, J lost 3 bases, and 11 bases lay in between.

In nucleotides, the CDR3 is TGTGCCAGCAGCAGTTCAGACTTCCCTAGCACAGATACGCAGTATTTT. It specifies CASSSSDFPSTDTQYF. The chain couples TRBV7-7 to TRBJ2-3; D not resolved. This CDR3 region has 16 residues. Looked up from germline, CDR1 is SSHAT and CDR2 is FNYEAQ (reference sequence). V was cut by 5 bases and J by 0 bases, with 15 bases left in between.

The table lists this clonotype with many counts. V and J are TRBV25-1 and TRBJ1-1; 7 bases align to TRBD1. The V segment lost 7 bases and the J segment 6 bases; nucleotides outside the gene matches: 5. Germline loops: CDR1 MGHDK, CDR2 SYGVNS. The CDR3 runs 12 residues. CDR3 bases: TGTGCCAGCAAGACAGGGATCGCTGAAGCTTTCTTT. Protein: CASKTGIAEAFF.

The V gene is TRBV7-2, the J gene TRBJ2-2, with TRBD2 matching over 7 bases. The CDR3 sequence is 15 residues long. The germline gives CDR1 SGHTA, CDR2 FQGNSA. The V segment lost 7 bases and the J segment 6 bases; nucleotides outside the gene matches: 11. The CDR3 here is CASTGQWTRPGELFF. CDR3 DNA sequence: TGTGCCAGCACCGGCCAATGGACTAGGCCCGGGGAGCTGTTTTTT.

This clonotype was observed a few times. The chain joins TRBV20-1 to TRBJ1-1, with D unclear. The germline CDR1 and CDR2 sequences are DFQATT and SNEGSKA (reference sequence). The length of the CDR3 is 14 residues. Trimming took 5 bases from V and 0 from J, leaving 13 bases between them. The CDR3 spells CSAGRGDLNTEAFF. CDR3 DNA sequence: TGCAGTGCTGGGCGCGGTGACTTGAACACTGAAGCTTTCTTT.